This TCR beta chain was captured by sequencing in a study of technical replicates of blood from a handful of donors. Generated by immunoSEQ multiplex PCR, the TCRdb table keeps only in-frame clones and is missing some. This sample has 70,000 to 80,000 clones, with around 92% found just once. This CDR3 contains 16 residues. CDR1 is SNHLY, CDR2 FYNNEI, per germline. V shed 2 bases and J 2 bases; nucleotides not matched to a gene: 8. The sequence derives from a human donor in good health. The J gene is TRBJ2-5, the V gene TRBV2; 7 bases map to TRBD2. The sample taken for sequencing was T cells isolated from PBMCs. CDR3 nucleotides: TGTGCCAGCAGTGAACCAGGGAGGGTAGGGCAAGAGACCCAGTACTTC. Protein sequence: CASSEPGRVGQETQYF. The entire variable domain, with the rest obtained from reference TRBV2 and TRBJ2-5, is as follows: EPEVTQTPSHQVTQMGQEVILRCVPISNHLYFYWYRQILGQKVEFLVSFYNNEISEKSEIFDDQFSVERPDGSNFTLKIRSTKLEDSAMYFCASSEPGRVGQETQYFGPGTRLLVL.